This TCR beta chain comes out of a study of cytomegalovirus exposure and HLA in healthy donors. Study in general: The roughly 130 validation repertoires used the same platform as the 550 to 700 first-cohort repertoires (as reported by a later analysis).

Regarding this clone: Antigen: not known.

The data were produced by immunoSEQ multiplex PCR, yet TCRdb's version contains in-frame clones alone and is incomplete. The sample holds 150,000 to 200,000 clones; 85% are singletons and the top ten take about 16%. General study points: A later analysis found first-cohort TCR clusters tended to co-occur in the approximately 110 validation repertoires. Altogether, 160 or so TCR beta chains were recorded as cytomegalovirus-associated.

Sequenced input: PBMCs. The receptor was derived from a man between 18 and 29 years old in good health and CMV-seropositive.

Here the CDR3 DNA reads TGTGCCTGGAGTGTAGACACGGGACTAGCTCGGAACGAGCAGTACTTC. Protein product: CAWSVDTGLARNEQYF. V is TRBV30 and J is TRBJ2-7, with 9 nucleotides matching TRBD2. V shed 0 bases and J 5 bases; nucleotides not matched to a gene: 11. This CDR3 spans 16 amino acids. Germline CDR1 is GTSNPN and CDR2 is SVGIG (reference sequence).